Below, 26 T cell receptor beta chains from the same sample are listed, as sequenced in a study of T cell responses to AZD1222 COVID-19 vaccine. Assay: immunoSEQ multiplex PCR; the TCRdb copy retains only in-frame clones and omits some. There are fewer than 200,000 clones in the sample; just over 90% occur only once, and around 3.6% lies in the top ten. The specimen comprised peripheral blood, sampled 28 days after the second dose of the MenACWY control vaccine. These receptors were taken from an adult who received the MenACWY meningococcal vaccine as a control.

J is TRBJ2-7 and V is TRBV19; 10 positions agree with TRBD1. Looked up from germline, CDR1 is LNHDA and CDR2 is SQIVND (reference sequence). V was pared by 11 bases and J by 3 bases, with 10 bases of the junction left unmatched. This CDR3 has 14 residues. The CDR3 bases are TGTGCCTCAAGAAGGACAGGGGGGAACTACGAGCAGTACTTC. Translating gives CASRRTGGNYEQYF.

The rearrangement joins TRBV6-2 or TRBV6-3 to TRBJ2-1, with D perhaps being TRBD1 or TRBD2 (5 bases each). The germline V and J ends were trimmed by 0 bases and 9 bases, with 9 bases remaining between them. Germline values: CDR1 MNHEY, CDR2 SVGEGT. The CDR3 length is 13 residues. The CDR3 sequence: CASSYSGAGEQFF. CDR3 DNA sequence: TGTGCCAGCAGTTACTCAGGGGCGGGTGAGCAGTTCTTC.

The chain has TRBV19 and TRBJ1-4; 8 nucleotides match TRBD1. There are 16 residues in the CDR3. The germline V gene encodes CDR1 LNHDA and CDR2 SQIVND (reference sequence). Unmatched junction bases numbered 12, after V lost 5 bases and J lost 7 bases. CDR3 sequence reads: CASSSPGRGRGEKLFF. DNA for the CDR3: TGTGCCAGTAGTTCCCCGGGCAGGGGGCGAGGTGAAAAACTGTTTTTT.

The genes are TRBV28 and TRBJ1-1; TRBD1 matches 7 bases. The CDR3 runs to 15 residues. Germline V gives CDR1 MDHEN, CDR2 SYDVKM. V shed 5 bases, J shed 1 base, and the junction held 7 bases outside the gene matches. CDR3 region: CASSPGDRGNTEAFF. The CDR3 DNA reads TGTGCCAGCAGTCCGGGGGACAGAGGGAACACTGAAGCTTTCTTT. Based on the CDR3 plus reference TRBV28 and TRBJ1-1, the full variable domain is DVKVTQSSRYLVKRTGEKVFLECVQDMDHENMFWYRQDPGLGLRLIYFSYDVKMKEKGDIPEGYSVSREKKERFSLILESASTNQTSMYLCASSPGDRGNTEAFFGQGTRLTVV.

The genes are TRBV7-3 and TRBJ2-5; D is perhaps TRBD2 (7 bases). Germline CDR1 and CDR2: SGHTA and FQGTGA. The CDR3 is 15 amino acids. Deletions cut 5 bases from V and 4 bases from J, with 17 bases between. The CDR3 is CASSRGGGPGETQYF. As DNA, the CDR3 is TGTGCCAGCAGCCGAGGGGGAGGGCCCGGAGAGACCCAGTACTTC.

The CDR3 spells CASSLRGLRMNTEAFF. CDR3 nucleotides: TGTGCCAGCAGCTTGAGGGGGCTTCGGATGAACACTGAAGCTTTCTTT. The chain recombines TRBV5-8 with TRBJ1-1, with 7 bases aligning to TRBD1. Germline trimming cut 1 base from V and 0 bases from J; bases unmatched to any gene: 6. The CDR3 is 16 amino acids. In germline, CDR1 is SGHTS, CDR2 YDEGEE.

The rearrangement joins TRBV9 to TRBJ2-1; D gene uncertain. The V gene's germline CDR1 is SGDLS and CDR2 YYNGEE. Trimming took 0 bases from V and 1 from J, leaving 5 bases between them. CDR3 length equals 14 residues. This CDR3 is CASSVGRSYNEQFF. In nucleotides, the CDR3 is TGTGCCAGCAGCGTAGGTAGGTCCTACAATGAGCAGTTCTTC.

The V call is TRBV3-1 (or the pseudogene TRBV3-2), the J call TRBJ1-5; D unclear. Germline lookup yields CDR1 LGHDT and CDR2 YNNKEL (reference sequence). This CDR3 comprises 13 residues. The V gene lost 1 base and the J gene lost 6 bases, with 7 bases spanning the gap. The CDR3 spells CASSQVAGQPQHF. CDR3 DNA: TGTGCCAGCAGCCAAGTAGCGGGTCAGCCCCAGCATTTT.

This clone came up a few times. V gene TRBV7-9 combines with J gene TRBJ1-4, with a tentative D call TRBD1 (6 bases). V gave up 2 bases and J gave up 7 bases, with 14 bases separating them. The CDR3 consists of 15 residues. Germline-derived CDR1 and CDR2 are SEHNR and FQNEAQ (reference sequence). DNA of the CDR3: TGTGCCAGCAGCTTACAGGGGAGTTATACTGAAAAACTGTTTTTT. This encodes CASSLQGSYTEKLFF.

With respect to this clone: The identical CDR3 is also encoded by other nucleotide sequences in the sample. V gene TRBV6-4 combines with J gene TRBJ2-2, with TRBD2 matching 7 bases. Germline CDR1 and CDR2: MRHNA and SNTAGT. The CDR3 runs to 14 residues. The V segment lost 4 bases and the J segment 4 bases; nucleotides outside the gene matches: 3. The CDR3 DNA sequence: TGTGCCAGCAGTGTGGGAGGGCCCACCGGGGAGCTGTTTTTT. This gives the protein CASSVGGPTGELFF.

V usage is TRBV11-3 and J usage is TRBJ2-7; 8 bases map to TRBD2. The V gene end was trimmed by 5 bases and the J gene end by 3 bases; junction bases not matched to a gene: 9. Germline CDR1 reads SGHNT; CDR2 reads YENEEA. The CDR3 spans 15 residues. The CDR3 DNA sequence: TGTGCCAGCAGCGCCTCCGGGACTAGTGTCTACGAGCAGTACTTC. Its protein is CASSASGTSVYEQYF.

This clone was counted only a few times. CDR3 nucleotide sequence: TGCAGCGTTGAAGGCCAGGGCGCCACTGAAGCTTTCTTT. Translated, it gives CSVEGQGATEAFF. This sequence joins TRBV29-1 and TRBJ1-1; maybe TRBD1 (5 bases). The CDR3 sequence is 13 residues long. Trimming stripped 1 base from V and 4 bases from J, with 10 bases between. Germline CDR1 reads SQVTM; CDR2 reads ANQGSEA.

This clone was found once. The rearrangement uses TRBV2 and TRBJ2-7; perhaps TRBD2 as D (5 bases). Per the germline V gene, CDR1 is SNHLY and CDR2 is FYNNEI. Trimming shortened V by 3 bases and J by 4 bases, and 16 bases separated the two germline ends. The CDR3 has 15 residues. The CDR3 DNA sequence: TGTGCCAGCAGTGAGCAGACTATGACTCCATACGAGCAGTACTTC. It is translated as CASSEQTMTPYEQYF.

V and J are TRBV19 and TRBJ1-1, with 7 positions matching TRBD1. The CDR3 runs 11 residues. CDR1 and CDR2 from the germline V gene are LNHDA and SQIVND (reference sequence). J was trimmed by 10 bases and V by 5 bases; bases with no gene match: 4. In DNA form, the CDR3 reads TGTGCCAGTAGTGCACAGGGGAGAGCTTTCTTT. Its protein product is CASSAQGRAFF.

CDR3 protein: CASSDGSVGNTIYF. The DNA of the CDR3 is TGTGCCAGCAGCGACGGGAGTGTTGGAAACACCATATATTTT. The gene calls are TRBV11-3 and TRBJ1-3; D is ambiguous. In germline, CDR1 is SGHNT, CDR2 YENEEA. The CDR3 loop spans 14 amino acids. Trimming shortened V by 5 bases and J by 3 bases, and 11 bases separated the two germline ends.

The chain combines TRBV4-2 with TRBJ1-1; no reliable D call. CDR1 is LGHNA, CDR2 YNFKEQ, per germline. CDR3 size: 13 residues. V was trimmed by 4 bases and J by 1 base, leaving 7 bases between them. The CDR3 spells CASSPPGNTEAFF. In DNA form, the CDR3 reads TGTGCCAGCAGCCCGCCAGGGAACACTGAAGCTTTCTTT.

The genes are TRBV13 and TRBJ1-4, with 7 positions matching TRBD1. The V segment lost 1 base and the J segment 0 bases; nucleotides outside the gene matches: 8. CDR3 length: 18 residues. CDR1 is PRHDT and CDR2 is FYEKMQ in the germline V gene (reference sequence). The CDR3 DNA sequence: TGTGCCAGCAGCTTAGCCCGAAGACAGGGCGCAACTAATGAAAAACTGTTTTTT. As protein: CASSLARRQGATNEKLFF.

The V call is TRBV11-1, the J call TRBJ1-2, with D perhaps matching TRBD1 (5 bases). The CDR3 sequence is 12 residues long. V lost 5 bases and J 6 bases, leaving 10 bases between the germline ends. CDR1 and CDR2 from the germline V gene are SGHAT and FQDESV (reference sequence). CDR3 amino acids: CASSPDRDGYTF. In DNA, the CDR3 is TGTGCCAGCAGCCCCGACAGAGATGGCTACACCTTC. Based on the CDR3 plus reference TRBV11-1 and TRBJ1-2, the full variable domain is EAEVAQSPRYKITEKSQAVAFWCDPISGHATLYWYRQILGQGPELLVQFQDESVVDDSQLPKDRFSAERLKGVDSTLKIQPAELGDSAMYLCASSPDRDGYTFGSGTRLTVV.

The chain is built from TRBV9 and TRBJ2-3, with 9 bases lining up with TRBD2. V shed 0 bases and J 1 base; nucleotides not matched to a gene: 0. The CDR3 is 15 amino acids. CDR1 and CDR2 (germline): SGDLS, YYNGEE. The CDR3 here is CASSVGTSGTDTQYF. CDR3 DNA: TGTGCCAGCAGCGTAGGGACTAGCGGCACAGATACGCAGTATTTT.

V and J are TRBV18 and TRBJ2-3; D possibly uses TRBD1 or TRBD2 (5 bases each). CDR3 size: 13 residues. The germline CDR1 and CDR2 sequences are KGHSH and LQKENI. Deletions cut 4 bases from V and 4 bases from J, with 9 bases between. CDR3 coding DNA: TGTGCCAGCTCACTATCGGGGCCAGATACGCAGTATTTT. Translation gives CASSLSGPDTQYF.

The CDR3 here is CASSPDNARNTEAFF. CDR3 nucleotides: TGCGCCAGCAGCCCGGACAACGCGAGGAACACTGAAGCTTTCTTT. The J gene is TRBJ1-1, the V gene TRBV5-1; D is possibly TRBD1 (5 bases). Germline lookup yields CDR1 SGHRS and CDR2 YFSETQ. CDR3 size: 15 residues. Trimming left V 4 bases short and J 1 base short, with 14 bases between.

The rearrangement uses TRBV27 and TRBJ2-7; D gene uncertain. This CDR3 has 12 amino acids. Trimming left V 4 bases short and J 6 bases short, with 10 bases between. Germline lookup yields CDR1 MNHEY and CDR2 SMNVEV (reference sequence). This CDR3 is CASSSSRREQYF. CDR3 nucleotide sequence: TGTGCCAGCAGTTCCTCAAGACGCGAGCAGTACTTC.

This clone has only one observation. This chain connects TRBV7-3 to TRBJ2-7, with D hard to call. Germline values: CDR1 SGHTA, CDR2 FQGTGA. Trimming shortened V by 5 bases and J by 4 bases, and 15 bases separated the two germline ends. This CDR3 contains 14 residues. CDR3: CASSAGPWAYEQYF. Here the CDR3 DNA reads TGTGCCAGCAGCGCCGGACCTTGGGCATACGAGCAGTACTTC.

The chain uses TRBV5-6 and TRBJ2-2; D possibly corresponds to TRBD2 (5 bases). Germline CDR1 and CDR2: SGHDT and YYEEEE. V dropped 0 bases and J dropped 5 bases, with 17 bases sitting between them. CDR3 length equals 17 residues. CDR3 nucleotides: TGTGCCAGCAGCTTGGAAACGCGCACCCGAGGGACCGGGGAGCTGTTTTTT. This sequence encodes CASSLETRTRGTGELFF.

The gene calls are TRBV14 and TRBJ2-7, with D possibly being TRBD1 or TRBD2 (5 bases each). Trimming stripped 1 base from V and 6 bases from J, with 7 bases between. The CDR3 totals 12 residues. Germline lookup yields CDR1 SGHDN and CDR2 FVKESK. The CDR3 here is CASSQGDGEQYF. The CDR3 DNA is TGTGCCAGCAGCCAAGGGGACGGCGAGCAGTACTTC. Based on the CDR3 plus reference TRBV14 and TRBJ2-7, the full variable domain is EAGVTQFPSHSVIEKGQTVTLRCDPISGHDNLYWYRRVMGKEIKFLLHFVKESKQDESGMPNNRFLAERTGGTYSTLKVQPAELEDSGVYFCASSQGDGEQYFGPGTRLTVT.

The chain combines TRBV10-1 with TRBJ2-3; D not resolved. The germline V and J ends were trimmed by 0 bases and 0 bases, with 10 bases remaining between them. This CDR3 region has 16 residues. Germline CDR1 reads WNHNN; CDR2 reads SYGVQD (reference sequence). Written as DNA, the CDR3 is TGCGCCAGCAGTGAGTCGTTGGGATTAAGCACAGATACGCAGTATTTT. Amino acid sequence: CASSESLGLSTDTQYF.